These 22 T cell receptor beta chains were all obtained from the same sample, sequenced in a study of vaccination effects on CD4 cells after COVID-19. Their recognized antigens are unknown. ViraFEST expansion of antigen-specific CD4+ T cells with viral peptide pools preceded sequencing. Isolation of CD4+ T cells took place after about ten days of culture. Infection with SARS-CoV-2 occurred in the person between March and December 2020, and PCR confirmed it. Only in-frame clones appear in the TCRdb table, and some are missing; sequencing was by immunoSEQ multiplex PCR. Of some 22,000 clones listed, roughly four fifths are singletons. This specimen was CD4+ T cells from PBMCs cultured with SARS-CoV-2 spike peptides, taken before COVID-19 vaccination. These receptor sequences come from a human donor who had a prior SARS-CoV-2 infection.

The chain carries TRBV5-5 and TRBJ1-2, with 7 positions matching TRBD1. The V gene end was trimmed by 3 bases and the J gene end by 3 bases; junction bases not matched to a gene: 2. The CDR3 is 13 amino acids. Germline CDR1 SGHKS, CDR2 YYEKEE (reference sequence). The CDR3 here is CASSSGGDYGYTF. DNA of the CDR3: TGTGCCAGCAGCTCAGGGGGTGACTATGGCTACACCTTC.

The rearrangement uses TRBV3-1 (or the pseudogene TRBV3-2) and TRBJ2-5, with 9 nucleotides matching TRBD2. This CDR3 contains 16 residues. After removal of 2 bases from V and 9 bases from J, the junction contained 13 bases not matched to a gene. CDR1 and CDR2 (germline): LGHDT, YNNKEL (reference sequence). The CDR3, as DNA: TGTGCCAGCAGCCAATCCCTCTCCGCGGGGGGGGAACCCCAGTACTTC. Translation gives CASSQSLSAGGEPQYF.

The chain is built from TRBV24-1 and TRBJ2-3; 12 nucleotides align to TRBD2. J was trimmed by 6 bases and V by 4 bases; bases with no gene match: 7. The CDR3 sequence is 16 residues long. Germline V gene sequence: CDR1 KGHDR, CDR2 SFDVKD. CDR3 nucleotides: TGTGCCACCAGTGACCCACTAGCGGGAGGACTCGATACGCAGTATTTT. Residues: CATSDPLAGGLDTQYF.

This clone was found a few times. This chain links TRBV7-9 with TRBJ2-6, with D uncertain. CDR1 SEHNR and CDR2 FQNEAQ come from the germline V gene (reference sequence). V was pared by 8 bases and J by 0 bases, with 11 bases between. The CDR3 runs to 15 residues. CDR3 loop: CASGDGTSGANVLTF. The CDR3 region has the DNA TGTGCCAGCGGAGACGGAACCTCTGGGGCCAACGTCCTGACTTTC.

The chain carries TRBV9 and TRBJ1-2, with 7 positions matching TRBD1. Looked up from germline, CDR1 is SGDLS and CDR2 is YYNGEE. J was trimmed by 6 bases and V by 0 bases; bases with no gene match: 8. The CDR3 totals 15 residues. The CDR3 loop is CASSVGVAGGNGYTF. In DNA, the CDR3 is TGTGCCAGCAGCGTAGGCGTGGCAGGGGGGAATGGCTACACCTTC.

This clone was counted a few times. The chain links TRBV4-2 to TRBJ1-2; the D gene is possibly TRBD1 (5 bases). The CDR3 sequence is 14 residues long. V was cut by 0 bases and J by 4 bases, with 9 bases left in between. The germline gives CDR1 LGHNA, CDR2 YNFKEQ. CDR3 coding DNA: TGTGCCAGCAGCCAAGAGGTCCAGGGCTATGGCTACACCTTC. Translating it yields CASSQEVQGYGYTF.

This clone was recorded a few times. The CDR3 coding sequence is TGCAGTGCTTACGGTACCTACGAGCAGTACTTC. The encoded protein is CSAYGTYEQYF. J is TRBJ2-7 and V is TRBV20-1, with D unresolved. The CDR3 contains 11 residues. V was pared by 5 bases and J by 2 bases, with 7 bases between. Germline CDR1 reads DFQATT; CDR2 reads SNEGSKA (reference sequence).

The chain combines TRBV30 with TRBJ2-1, with 14 bases fitting TRBD2. V gave up 3 bases and J gave up 3 bases; unmatched junction bases: 4. CDR1 and CDR2 (germline): GTSNPN, SVGIG (reference sequence). This CDR3 spans 16 amino acids. DNA for the CDR3: TGTGCCTGGAGGGGGGGGACTAGCGGGAGCTACAATGAGCAGTTCTTC. This encodes CAWRGGTSGSYNEQFF. The variable domain in full, with the rest retrieved from reference TRBV30 and TRBJ2-1, is SQTIHQWPATLVQPVGSPLSLECTVEGTSNPNLYWYRQAAGRGLQLLFYSVGIGQISSEVPQNLSASRPQDRQFILSSKKLLLSDSGFYLCAWRGGTSGSYNEQFFGPGTRLTVL.

The J gene is TRBJ1-1, the V gene TRBV6-5, with D unclear. Germline loops: CDR1 MNHEY, CDR2 SVGAGI. The CDR3 is 15 amino acids. Trimming took off 7 bases at V and 0 bases at J, with 15 bases between the two ends. In DNA, the CDR3 is TGTGCCAGCATCCTAAGCCGGGGAATGAACACTGAAGCTTTCTTT. Protein sequence: CASILSRGMNTEAFF.

J is TRBJ1-3 and V is TRBV5-1; no clear D gene. Per germline, CDR1 SGHRS and CDR2 YFSETQ. V lost 1 base and J 0 bases, leaving 14 bases between the germline ends. The CDR3 extends over 17 amino acids. This CDR3 is CASSLTTPLSSGNTIYF. In DNA form, the CDR3 reads TGCGCCAGCAGCTTGACGACCCCGCTCTCCTCTGGAAACACCATATATTTT.

The V call is TRBV7-2, the J call TRBJ2-7; TRBD1 is a possible D gene (5 bases). Trimming removed 1 base at V and 5 bases at J, with 18 bases between. There are 16 residues in the CDR3. Germline-derived CDR1 and CDR2 are SGHTA and FQGNSA. Here the CDR3 reads CASSLVASGGHNEQYF. The CDR3 bases are TGTGCCAGCAGCTTAGTAGCCTCGGGCGGACATAACGAGCAGTACTTC.

V usage is TRBV3-1 (or the pseudogene TRBV3-2) and J usage is TRBJ2-1; tentative D call: TRBD2 (5 bases). The CDR3 is made up of 17 amino acids. The V gene's germline CDR1 is LGHDT and CDR2 YNNKEL (reference sequence). Trimming took 0 bases from V and 0 from J, leaving 12 bases between them. The CDR3 loop reads CASSQDYSESSYNEQFF. The CDR3 DNA is TGTGCCAGCAGCCAAGACTATAGCGAGAGCTCCTACAATGAGCAGTTCTTC.

The gene calls are TRBV6-5 and TRBJ1-2; D is undetermined. V was cut by 5 bases and J by 4 bases, with 11 bases left in between. The germline CDR1 and CDR2 sequences are MNHEY and SVGAGI. This CDR3 has 13 residues. The CDR3 region is CASSPHASYGYTF. For the CDR3, the DNA is TGTGCCAGCAGTCCCCACGCCAGCTATGGCTACACCTTC.

This clone was observed a few times. The rearrangement joins TRBV10-3 to TRBJ1-5; D remains ambiguous. V was shortened by 0 bases and J by 6 bases, with 15 bases between the two germline ends. The CDR3 totals 16 residues. CDR1 and CDR2 (germline): ENHRY, SYGVKD. DNA of the CDR3: TGTGCCATCAGTGAGTCGGGTTCCCCTACGGGTCAGCCCCAGCATTTT. Protein sequence: CAISESGSPTGQPQHF.

The chain couples TRBV3-1 (or the pseudogene TRBV3-2) to TRBJ2-5; 11 nucleotides agree with TRBD1. The CDR3 has 15 amino acids. Germline V lookup: CDR1 LGHDT, CDR2 YNNKEL (reference sequence). V gave up 4 bases and J gave up 5 bases; unmatched junction bases: 6. CDR3 protein: CASSLRTGGRETQYF. The CDR3 DNA reads TGTGCCAGCAGCCTCCGGACAGGGGGCCGTGAGACCCAGTACTTC.

V gene TRBV5-6 combines with J gene TRBJ2-5; the D is unclear. The CDR3 runs to 13 residues. Trimming shortened V by 4 bases and J by 5 bases, and 12 bases separated the two germline ends. Germline CDR1 is SGHDT and CDR2 is YYEEEE. The CDR3 sequence is CASSGWVSETQYF. DNA of the CDR3: TGTGCCAGCAGCGGATGGGTATCGGAGACCCAGTACTTC. Supplemented by reference TRBV5-6 and TRBJ2-5, the full variable domain reads DAGVTQSPTHLIKTRGQQVTLRCSPKSGHDTVSWYQQALGQGPQFIFQYYEEEERQRGNFPDRFSGHQFPNYSSELNVNALLLGDSALYLCASSGWVSETQYFGPGTRLLVL.

The genes are TRBV4-3 and TRBJ2-1, with D possibly being TRBD2 (6 bases). Germline V lookup: CDR1 LGHNA, CDR2 YSLEER. This CDR3 is built from 15 residues. V dropped 0 bases and J dropped 6 bases, with 12 bases sitting between them. The CDR3 DNA reads as TGCGCCAGCAGCCAAGAGGTGGGACTTAGCAATGAGCAGTTCTTC. The encoded protein is CASSQEVGLSNEQFF.

The chain employs TRBV21-1 and TRBJ2-3; the table's TRBD2 call for D was not verified on the DNA. TRBV21-1 counts as a pseudogene. This CDR3 has 14 amino acids. The CDR3 coding sequence is TGTGCCAGCAGTAACCGACTAGCGGTAGATACGCAGTATTTT. Amino acid sequence: CASSNRLAVDTQYF.

The chain is built from TRBV14 and TRBJ2-4, with 8 nucleotides matching TRBD1. The length of the CDR3 is 12 residues. The trim removed 4 bases at V and 7 bases at J, leaving 0 bases unmatched. Per the germline V gene, CDR1 is SGHDN and CDR2 is FVKESK. The CDR3 nucleotides read TGTGCCAGCAGCCGGACAGGGAACATTCAGTACTTC. It is translated as CASSRTGNIQYF.

The chain uses TRBV5-1 and TRBJ2-5; 9 nucleotides agree with TRBD2. This CDR3 is 15 amino acids long. V lost 0 bases and J lost 5; bases outside the gene matches: 5. Per germline, CDR1 SGHRS and CDR2 YFSETQ. CDR3 protein: CASSLAFSGSETQYF. The CDR3 nucleotides read TGCGCCAGCAGCTTGGCCTTTAGCGGGAGTGAGACCCAGTACTTC. Full variable domain (outside the CDR3, taken from reference TRBV5-1 and TRBJ2-5): KAGVTQTPRYLIKTRGQQVTLSCSPISGHRSVSWYQQTPGQGLQFLFEYFSETQRNKGNFPGRFSGRQFSNSRSEMNVSTLELGDSALYLCASSLAFSGSETQYFGPGTRLLVL.

The chain uses TRBV11-1 and TRBJ2-5; D may be TRBD2 (7 bases). The V end was cut by 3 bases, the J end by 5 bases, with 13 bases between. CDR1 and CDR2 (germline): SGHAT, FQDESV (reference sequence). This CDR3 contains 14 residues. The CDR3 DNA reads TGTGCCAGCAGCTTCGGCGGGGGCGGGGAGACCCAGTACTTC. Protein product: CASSFGGGGETQYF.

This rearrangement joins TRBV19 to TRBJ2-1; D may be TRBD1 or TRBD2 (6 bases each). The CDR3 is 15 amino acids. With 1 base removed from V and 6 bases from J, the gap between germline ends came to 13 bases. Germline V gene lookup returns CDR1 LNHDA and CDR2 SQIVND (reference sequence). CDR3 sequence (DNA): TGTGCCAGTAGTATAGTGAATGGGGGGCGCAATGAGCAGTTCTTC. Amino acid sequence: CASSIVNGGRNEQFF.